This T cell receptor (beta chain) was identified during a study of prognosis after radiotherapy for stage I lung cancer (dated by TCRdb to about 2021). Background on the whole study: Between April 2018 and January 2019, around 20 patients with stage I NSCLC were enrolled in Nanjing, China. Enrolled patients comprised some 15 with newly diagnosed primary stage I lung tumors and four to six with oligometastatic NSCLC after surgical resection of the primary tumor. Every patient was regarded as medically inoperable, because of comorbidities in eleven to twelve cases and refusal of surgery in several cases. The cohort comprised 10 to 15 men and 6 women with a median age of approximately 70 years, ranging from about 50 to 85 years. Tumor histology was squamous cell carcinoma in over 5 patients and adenocarcinoma in about a dozen. SBRT was given in 3 to 5 fractions with a biologically effective dose of at least 100 Gy, using image-guided IMRT or VMAT. No patient received concurrent therapy alongside SBRT. Distant metastases were developed by four of the 19 patients after SBRT, at a median of 7 months, whereas no significant progression was observed in the other 15 patients. The study profiled peripheral blood TCR beta repertoires from stage I NSCLC patients before and after stereotactic body radiotherapy and related them to distant failure. For each of the roughly 19 patients, one blood sample was taken before SBRT and one after, so the study sequenced some 40 samples in total.

In this sample, this clonotype turned up a few times. This clone's antigen is unknown. Relative to the germline gene, one junction end is altered; a read error may explain this. All patients had node-negative disease on CT and PET/CT, and none had a history of other malignancies or prior chemotherapy or radiotherapy. At each of the two time points, about 6.3 milliliters of peripheral venous blood were collected into EDTA tubes. Ficoll-Paque Plus density-gradient centrifugation was used to isolate PBMCs. Right after collection, samples were kept at -80 degrees C until analysis. The CDR3, from cysteine to phenylalanine, totals 16 residues. Solely the CDR3 DNA is kept, with 48 bases framed from the first base. CDR1 and CDR2, looked up from the germline V gene, are MRHNA and SNTAGT. Findings and caveats that apply to the study as a whole: The study was limited by the small cohort and short follow-up, and independent validation of the study findings is required. Post-SBRT Shannon entropy and its change from baseline were lower in patients who developed distant metastases; baseline Shannon entropy was not associated with metastases. No determination of tumor specificity was made for expanded TCR clones. A decrease in unique TCR clone counts was observed after SBRT (median about 10,000 before versus several thousand after; Wilcoxon paired P=0.011). No adjustment for multiple comparisons was applied to any of the reported P values. Differences by metastasis status were reportedly seen in TRBV and TRBJ usage frequencies, involving two V genes at baseline and, after SBRT, roughly ten V genes and two J genes.

Two rounds of multiplex PCR were performed to amplify the TCR beta CDR3 region from genomic DNA. The first PCR round used primers specific to each TRBV and TRBJ gene, and the primer sequences were filed in Chinese patent CN105087789A. Universal primers were used in the second round of PCR. The Roche High Pure PCR Template Preparation Kit was used to extract genomic DNA from the frozen PBMCs. An Illumina HiSeq 3000 was used to sequence the libraries paired-end with 151 bp reads. The authors' analysis ran thus. CutAdapt was used to discard raw reads that did not contain the multiplex PCR primer sequences. High-quality paired reads were merged into contigs with PEAR. By alignment to reference sequences, MiXCR assigned TRB V, D and J gene segments to each contig. CDR3 sequences were clustered by base quality and sequence similarity to remove sequencing errors. Diversity was calculated as Shannon entropy divided by the natural log of the number of productive TCR sequences. Clonality was defined as one minus Shannon entropy divided by the natural log of the number of unique clonotypes. Progression-free survival cut-offs for repertoire metrics were chosen using the Youden index of ROC curves, with analyses run in R 3.5.3. Using fastp at Q25 and MiXCR, TCRdb reprocessed the public reads and kept productive beta chains. Each CDR3 protein gets just one entry, which takes the most common genes and DNA from the rows behind it. None of the V and J calls come from the authors' own analysis; TCRdb made them. The sample table records fewer than 65,000 distinct CDR3 sequences; less than 35% of these occur just once. Jointly, the top ten make up under 9.5% of the sample.

The sequence joins TRBV6-4 to TRBJ1-2, and the D gene may be TRBD1, 5 bases matching. The sequencing here drew on PBMCs, taken before or after stereotactic body radiation therapy (not recorded which). This sequence was found in a donor over 45 with non-small cell lung cancer. CDR3 region: CASSYSSPRPGDGYTF. At the DNA level, the sequence is TGTGCCAGCAGTTACTCGAGTCCCCGCCCGGGGGATGGCTACACCTTC.